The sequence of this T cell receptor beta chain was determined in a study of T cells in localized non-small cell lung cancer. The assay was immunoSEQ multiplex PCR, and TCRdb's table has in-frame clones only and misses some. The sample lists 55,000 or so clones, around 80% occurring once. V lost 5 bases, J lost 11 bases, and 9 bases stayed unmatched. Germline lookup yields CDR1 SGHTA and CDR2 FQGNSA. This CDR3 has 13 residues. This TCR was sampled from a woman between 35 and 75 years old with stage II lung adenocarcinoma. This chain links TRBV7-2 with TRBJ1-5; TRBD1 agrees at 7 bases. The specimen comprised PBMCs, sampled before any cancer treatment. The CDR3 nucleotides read TGTGCCAGCAGCCCAGGGGGGCGGGGGACCCAGCATTTT. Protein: CASSPGGRGTQHF. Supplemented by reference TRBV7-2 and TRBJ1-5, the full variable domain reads GAGVSQSPSNKVTEKGKDVELRCDPISGHTALYWYRQSLGQGLEFLIYFQGNSAPDKSGLPSDRFSAERTGGSVSTLTIQRTQQEDSAVYLCASSPGGRGTQHFGDGTRLSIL.